One sample yielded the 21 T cell receptor beta chains listed below, sequenced in a study of blood T cell repertoires in COVID-19. The protocol was immunoSEQ multiplex PCR, while the TCRdb copy is restricted to in-frame clones and leaves out a portion. The table has 180,000 or so clones, 80% to 85% seen once. The sequenced sample was peripheral blood. The receptors were gathered from an elderly woman with COVID-19, enrolled during active disease.

The chain links TRBV11-2 to TRBJ2-2, with a possible D match to TRBD1 (6 bases). The CDR3 consists of 13 residues. Germline-derived CDR1 and CDR2 are SGHAT and FQNNGV. V was cut by 6 bases and J by 7 bases, with 12 bases left in between. The CDR3 DNA reads TGTGCCAGCAGGCTAGGGGGAGACGGGGAGCTGTTTTTT. Translated: CASRLGGDGELFF.

This rearrangement joins TRBV5-1 to TRBJ1-1, with D tentatively TRBD1 (5 bases). The V end was cut by 0 bases, the J end by 0 bases, with 9 bases between. The germline CDR1 and CDR2 sequences are SGHRS and YFSETQ. This CDR3 is 15 amino acids long. CDR3 DNA: TGCGCCAGCAGCTTGGGACAGCCCATGAACACTGAAGCTTTCTTT. Encoded protein: CASSLGQPMNTEAFF.

The chain combines TRBV4-3 with TRBJ2-1; D gene ambiguous. The CDR3 runs to 15 residues. Germline V gene data show CDR1 as LGHNA and CDR2 as YSLEER. V lost 2 bases and J lost 4, with 12 bases in between. The CDR3 sequence: CASSQISNLYNEQFF. In DNA, the CDR3 is TGCGCCAGCAGCCAAATTTCGAATCTATACAATGAGCAGTTCTTC.

This chain joins TRBV4-2 and TRBJ2-4; D is perhaps TRBD2 (5 bases). Germline V lookup: CDR1 LGHNA, CDR2 YNFKEQ. The CDR3 has 17 amino acids. Trimming pared 4 bases from V and 0 bases from J, leaving 16 bases between. The CDR3 protein is CASSPTAGVLAKNIQYF. CDR3 bases: TGTGCCAGCAGCCCGACTGCGGGTGTTCTAGCCAAAAACATTCAGTACTTC.

The genes are TRBV7-9 and TRBJ2-7, with D possibly matching TRBD1 (6 bases). The CDR3 extends over 14 amino acids. V was clipped by 5 bases and J by 2 bases, with 13 bases between them. From germline, CDR1 is SEHNR and CDR2 FQNEAQ (reference sequence). The CDR3 here is CASSLGTLAYEQYF. The CDR3 nucleotides read TGTGCCAGCAGCCTTGGGACATTAGCCTACGAGCAGTACTTC.

CDR3 nucleotide sequence: TGTGCCAGCAGCCAAGTTAGAGGAGGTCGACAGGGAGCGAACACCGGGGAGCTGTTTTTT. Protein product: CASSQVRGGRQGANTGELFF. V and J are TRBV3-1 (or the pseudogene TRBV3-2) and TRBJ2-2; the match to TRBD1 covers 7 bases. CDR1 is LGHDT and CDR2 is YNNKEL in the germline V gene (reference sequence). The CDR3 is 20 residues long. V shed 1 base, J shed 0 bases, and the junction held 14 bases outside the gene matches.

The rearrangement uses TRBV7-2 and TRBJ1-6, with 9 bases identical to TRBD1. CDR1 SGHTA and CDR2 FQGNSA come from the germline V gene. Trimming removed 6 bases from V and 2 bases from J; junction bases left unmatched: 8. The CDR3 is 17 residues long. The CDR3 nucleotides read TGTGCCAGCAGGGGACAGGGATCGGGTGCCTATAATTCACCCCTCCACTTT. The encoded protein is CASRGQGSGAYNSPLHF.

This chain uses TRBV25-1 with TRBJ2-7, with 8 nucleotides matching TRBD2. CDR1 is MGHDK, CDR2 SYGVNS, per germline. V lost 5 bases, J lost 3 bases, and 3 bases stayed unmatched. The CDR3 runs 13 residues. The CDR3 DNA follows: TGTGCCAGCAGTAGGGCGGGGGGCTACGAGCAGTACTTC. The encoded protein is CASSRAGGYEQYF.

The chain joins TRBV27 to TRBJ1-2; 9 positions match TRBD1. V shed 6 bases and J 1 base; nucleotides not matched to a gene: 15. This CDR3 comprises 18 residues. Germline V lookup: CDR1 MNHEY, CDR2 SMNVEV (reference sequence). CDR3 sequence (DNA): TGTGCCAGCAGCCCCCTCGGACAGGGGAGGTTGCATAACTATGGCTACACCTTC. Translated, it gives CASSPLGQGRLHNYGYTF.

V usage is TRBV28 and J usage is TRBJ2-2; 11 positions agree with TRBD2. Germline CDR1 and CDR2: MDHEN and SYDVKM. V lost 8 bases and J lost 4; bases outside the gene matches: 3. This CDR3 is 14 amino acids long. CDR3 region: CASLAGGTTGELFF. Here the CDR3 DNA reads TGTGCCAGCTTAGCGGGAGGGACCACCGGGGAGCTGTTTTTT.

This sequence joins TRBV5-4 and TRBJ2-2, with TRBD1 identical over 8 bases. Trimming at V came to 0 bases and at J to 7 bases, leaving 8 bases not matched to a gene. The V gene's germline CDR1 is SGHNT and CDR2 YYREEE (reference sequence). The CDR3 is made up of 16 amino acids. CDR3 bases: TGTGCCAGCAGCTTGGATCCAGGGGGCGCCGGCGGGGAGCTGTTTTTT. Its protein product is CASSLDPGGAGGELFF.

The chain employs TRBV29-1 and TRBJ2-2, with D perhaps TRBD1 (5 bases). The V end was cut by 4 bases, the J end by 6 bases, with 12 bases between. Germline V gives CDR1 SQVTM, CDR2 ANQGSEA. The CDR3 contains 13 residues. CDR3 DNA: TGCAGCGTTGGACAGACGACAGCCGGGGAGCTGTTTTTT. Its translation is CSVGQTTAGELFF.

This clone showed up many times. The V call is TRBV7-9, the J call TRBJ2-5; 14 nucleotides match TRBD2. Germline V CDR1 and CDR2: SEHNR, FQNEAQ (reference sequence). V lost 4 bases and J lost 3; bases outside the gene matches: 4. CDR3 length: 16 residues. This CDR3 reads CASSSGLAGVEETQYF. In DNA form, the CDR3 reads TGTGCCAGCAGCTCGGGACTAGCGGGAGTCGAAGAGACCCAGTACTTC.

There are a few counts of this clone. The CDR3 reads CASSTRTGSAYGYTF. The CDR3 DNA reads as TGTGCCAGCAGCACCCGGACAGGTTCAGCATATGGCTACACCTTC. The gene calls are TRBV5-4 and TRBJ1-2; the match to TRBD1 covers 7 bases. Germline V gene lookup returns CDR1 SGHNT and CDR2 YYREEE (reference sequence). With 4 bases clipped from V and 5 bases from J, the junction kept 11 bases outside the gene matches. The CDR3 has 15 residues.

CDR3 residues: CASSPQSGDQPQHF. CDR3 in DNA: TGTGCCAGCAGCCCCCAGTCCGGGGATCAGCCCCAGCATTTT. The chain carries TRBV7-2 and TRBJ1-5, with D uncertain. This CDR3 comprises 14 residues. V was clipped by 5 bases and J by 5 bases, with 13 bases between them. Germline V gene data show CDR1 as SGHTA and CDR2 as FQGNSA.

The gene calls are TRBV3-1 (or the pseudogene TRBV3-2) and TRBJ2-7; 7 nucleotides align to TRBD2. V was clipped by 4 bases and J by 1 base; unmatched bases: 7. This CDR3 is 15 amino acids long. Germline CDR1 reads LGHDT; CDR2 reads YNNKEL (reference sequence). Written as DNA, the CDR3 is TGTGCCAGCAGCCCTCCTCCGGGACTATCCTACGAGCAGTACTTC. It yields the protein CASSPPPGLSYEQYF.

V and J are TRBV3-1 (or the pseudogene TRBV3-2) and TRBJ1-2; TRBD1 is a possible D gene (5 bases). The germline V gene has CDR1 LGHDT and CDR2 YNNKEL (reference sequence). The CDR3 consists of 15 residues. Trimming took off 3 bases at V and 4 bases at J, with 15 bases between the two ends. Here the CDR3 DNA reads TGTGCCAGCAGCCACAGACAGCGGGGACGCTATGGCTACACCTTC. Translated: CASSHRQRGRYGYTF.

This clone was picked up a small number of times. The J gene is TRBJ2-6, the V gene TRBV5-1; maybe TRBD2 (6 bases). V dropped 1 base and J dropped 1 base, with 15 bases sitting between them. The CDR3 contains 18 residues. In germline, CDR1 is SGHRS, CDR2 YFSETQ. The CDR3 sequence: CASSLWRGRSSGANVLTF. The CDR3 DNA reads as TGCGCCAGCAGCTTGTGGCGGGGTAGATCTTCTGGGGCCAACGTCCTGACTTTC.

The chain employs TRBV29-1 and TRBJ2-1; 7 positions match TRBD2. Germline V gives CDR1 SQVTM, CDR2 ANQGSEA. This CDR3 has 14 amino acids. Trimming at V came to 7 bases and at J to 4 bases, leaving 10 bases not matched to a gene. The CDR3 region is CSEEPAGLYNEQFF. In DNA form, the CDR3 reads TGCAGCGAGGAGCCAGCGGGACTTTACAATGAGCAGTTCTTC.

This chain links TRBV5-4 with TRBJ2-7, with a weak D call TRBD1 (5 bases). Germline CDR1 reads SGHNT; CDR2 reads YYREEE (reference sequence). Trimming stripped 1 base from V and 7 bases from J, with 18 bases between. There are 15 residues in the CDR3. CDR3 sequence reads: CASSLISDNLGEQYF. CDR3 coding DNA: TGTGCCAGCAGCTTGATCTCGGACAACCTCGGGGAGCAGTACTTC. Using reference TRBV5-4 and TRBJ2-7 for the parts outside the CDR3, the full variable domain is ETGVTQSPTHLIKTRGQQVTLRCSSQSGHNTVSWYQQALGQGPQFIFQYYREEENGRGNFPPRFSGLQFPNYSSELNVNALELDDSALYLCASSLISDNLGEQYFGPGTRLTVT.

This clone was detected ten times or more. This sequence joins TRBV15 and TRBJ2-7; 7 bases line up with TRBD1. V lost 5 bases and J lost 3; bases outside the gene matches: 10. The length of the CDR3 is 15 residues. CDR1 and CDR2 (germline): LNHNV, YYDKDF (reference sequence). Here the CDR3 DNA reads TGTGCCACCAGCGCAGGCCGGGACAGCTTCTACGAGCAGTACTTC. Protein product: CATSAGRDSFYEQYF.